This entry describes one T cell receptor beta chain. Its antigen is unknown. From the 5' RACE reads, TCRdb called clonotypes with MiXCR, one entry per CDR3 protein. The sample has some 630,000 distinct CDR3 sequences; 7.1% are singletons. This sample was taken from a study of identical twins. Study-wide points: Twin-shared out-of-frame alpha sequences showed excess low generation probability. Insertion counts were lower in abundant cord blood beta clonotypes, a trend that memory repertoires did not show. Models underestimated how often monozygotic twins shared out-of-frame TCR alpha.

These data are also associated with another study on yellow fever vaccine responses in identical twins.

Sequenced input: PBMCs. This TCR came from a woman under 30 in good health.

CDR3 region: CASSEFPGTDTQYF. CDR3 coding DNA: TGTGCCAGCAGTGAATTTCCAGGCACAGATACGCAGTATTTT. This chain links TRBV6-1 with TRBJ2-3; no reliable D call. V was cut by 2 bases and J by 1 base, with 7 bases left in between. The germline gives CDR1 MNHNS, CDR2 SASEGT. CDR3 size: 14 residues.